This TCR beta chain is from a study of Graves' ophthalmopathy and Graves' hyperthyroidism. Study-level information: Peripheral blood samples were taken at initial diagnosis, before any treatment.

Study-wide points: Clonotypes were expanded in thyroid at above 0.001 frequency, and most also appeared in blood.

The CDR3 runs 14 residues. Germline CDR1 is SGHAT and CDR2 is FQDESV (reference sequence). RNA served as the template for amplifying TCR beta CDR3 regions. After a first-round RT-PCR with HTBI primers, a second-round multiplex PCR was run. TCRdb redid the calling of the multiplex PCR reads with MiXCR, one entry per CDR3 protein. The sample holds almost 750,000 distinct CDR3 sequences; roughly 40% are singletons and the top ten take approximately 43%. In this cohort, patients with other autoimmune diseases, uncontrolled infections, pregnancy or lactation were excluded. Orbital computed tomography, thyroid ultrasound, TRAb, serum thyroxine and clinical symptoms formed the basis of diagnosis. A note on this clonotype: Its antigen is still unknown. It may be a read error: a sequence one base away is much more abundant.

The clonotype originates from an adult man with Graves' ophthalmopathy. This sequence joins TRBV11-1 and TRBJ2-7, with D tentatively TRBD1 or TRBD2 (6 bases each). Material: peripheral blood. This CDR3 is CASSPLGGLNERYF. CDR3 DNA sequence: TGTGCCAGCAGCCCCCTTGGGGGGCTCAACGAGCGGTACTTC.